This T cell receptor beta chain emerged from a study of response to subunit inactivated influenza vaccine. Overall study results and limits: The study's authors posited that every seasonal influenza vaccination enlists few new T cells.

Trimming stripped 2 bases from V and 4 bases from J, with 10 bases between. Germline CDR1 and CDR2: SGHRS and YFSETQ. The CDR3 totals 14 residues. This clonotype has ten or more counts. Its antigen is not known. TCRdb independently ran MiXCR on the RT-PCR reads; one entry per CDR3 protein. The table lists 150,000 to 200,000 distinct CDR3 sequences, approximately 12% of them singletons. The sample also formed part of further work on T cells expressing NK-cell markers. As that report states: Template switching by 5'RACE with UMIs generated the TCR beta cDNA. Sequencing covered eight donors, seven HCMV-seropositive and one seronegative. Dominant NKG2C+ clonotypes in a handful of donors made up roughly 1.0-7.0% of CD8+ T cells. In a few donors, these clonotypes also led the CD3+CD56-NKG2C+ fraction.

This clonotype was sampled from a middle-aged man who received an inactivated influenza vaccine. V gene TRBV5-1 combines with J gene TRBJ2-1; D call uncertain. The sequencing used CD8+ T cells sorted from PBMCs, collected 11 to 12 days after vaccination. In DNA form, the CDR3 reads TGCGCCAGCAGCTTTTCTCCGGATTACAATGAGCAGTTCTTC. Protein product: CASSFSPDYNEQFF.